The 22 T cell receptor beta chains given below trace back to one sample, sequenced in a study of CD8+ T cells in alopecia areata. Extracted from the samples, RNA was reverse transcribed into cDNA to serve as the sequencing template. Measured with immunoSEQ multiplex PCR; TCRdb has only the in-frame clones, and not every one. The sample lists over 150,000 clones; around 50% were seen once. Sequencing was done on a sample of CD8+ T cells sorted from blood. These receptors were taken from a human donor in good health.

The rearrangement joins TRBV25-1 to TRBJ1-5; TRBD1 is a possible D gene (6 bases). The germline V gene encodes CDR1 MGHDK and CDR2 SYGVNS. V was trimmed by 4 bases and J by 6 bases, leaving 19 bases between them. The CDR3 is made up of 16 amino acids. CDR3 in amino acids: CASSAMGGPGIQPQHF. The CDR3 DNA reads TGTGCCAGCAGTGCTATGGGGGGGCCGGGGATTCAGCCCCAGCATTTT.

This clone was counted a single time. The rearrangement links TRBV7-7 to TRBJ2-5; D perhaps matches TRBD2 (6 bases). CDR3 length: 17 amino acids. Per germline, CDR1 SSHAT and CDR2 FNYEAQ (reference sequence). V was pared by 5 bases and J by 1 base, with 20 bases between. CDR3 DNA sequence: TGTGCCAGCAGCCCCCACTACGCGGGGCTTACCCAAGAGACCCAGTACTTC. It translates to CASSPHYAGLTQETQYF.

The genes are TRBV10-3 and TRBJ2-7; 8 positions match TRBD2. Germline assignment: CDR1 ENHRY and CDR2 SYGVKD. J lost 4 bases, V lost 2 bases, and 7 bases had no gene match. The CDR3 extends over 15 amino acids. In DNA, the CDR3 is TGTGCCATCAGTGAGGAGGTAGCGGGGTCGTACGAGCAGTACTTC. Amino acids: CAISEEVAGSYEQYF.

This clone was counted a few times. V usage is TRBV5-6 and J usage is TRBJ1-1; D unresolved. This CDR3 contains 15 residues. V dropped 4 bases and J dropped 1 base, with 14 bases sitting between them. Per germline, CDR1 SGHDT and CDR2 YYEEEE. CDR3 region: CASSPPGRQNTEAFF. CDR3 sequence (DNA): TGTGCCAGCAGCCCGCCAGGACGGCAGAACACTGAAGCTTTCTTT.

V is TRBV29-1 and J is TRBJ1-2, with TRBD1 as a possible D gene (5 bases). Trimming took 7 bases from V and 7 from J, leaving 13 bases between them. Germline lookup yields CDR1 SQVTM and CDR2 ANQGSEA. This CDR3 has 11 residues. CDR3 protein: CSAATEGGYTF. DNA for the CDR3: TGCAGCGCCGCGACAGAAGGTGGCTACACCTTC.

The V call is TRBV7-9, the J call TRBJ2-5; 7 nucleotides align to TRBD2. The V gene end was trimmed by 2 bases and the J gene end by 3 bases; junction bases not matched to a gene: 6. The CDR3 has 15 amino acids. In germline, CDR1 is SEHNR, CDR2 FQNEAQ (reference sequence). CDR3 bases: TGTGCCAGCAGCTTACAACGGGGGGAAAAAGAGACCCAGTACTTC. Its protein is CASSLQRGEKETQYF.

The chain combines TRBV5-1 with TRBJ2-7, with D possibly being TRBD1 or TRBD2 (5 bases each). Germline lookup yields CDR1 SGHRS and CDR2 YFSETQ. This CDR3 has 18 residues. Trimming took 0 bases from V and 5 from J, leaving 24 bases between them. For the CDR3, the DNA is TGCGCCAGCAGCTTGGCGGCGTCGGGGCCGCTCGTGATCGACGAGCAGTACTTC. It specifies CASSLAASGPLVIDEQYF.

As regards this clone: A much larger clone differs from this one at a single base, so this may be a read error. This sample includes further DNA sequences coding for the same CDR3. The chain combines TRBV5-1 with TRBJ2-2; D not resolved. Germline values: CDR1 SGHRS, CDR2 YFSETQ. The length of the CDR3 is 12 residues. The V gene lost 4 bases and the J gene lost 5 bases, with 6 bases spanning the gap. The CDR3 is CASSLNTGELFF. The CDR3 DNA reads as TGCGCCAGCAGCCTGAATACCGGGGAGCTGTTTTTT.

The V and J genes are TRBV29-1 and TRBJ1-1; D gene unclear. Per germline, CDR1 SQVTM and CDR2 ANQGSEA. The CDR3 covers 13 residues. Trimming pared 4 bases from V and 3 bases from J, leaving 12 bases between. The chain's CDR3 is CSVVNVMDTEAFF. CDR3 nucleotides: TGCAGCGTTGTTAACGTGATGGACACTGAAGCTTTCTTT.

This chain uses TRBV4-1 with TRBJ2-3; TRBD2 matches 7 bases. The ends lost 2 bases at V and 2 bases at J; junction bases unmatched: 4. CDR1 is MGHRA, CDR2 YSYEKL, per germline. The CDR3 runs 15 residues. The CDR3 nucleotides read TGCGCCAGCAGCCAACGCGGGGGAGACACAGATACGCAGTATTTT. Protein product: CASSQRGGDTDTQYF.

J is TRBJ1-2 and V is TRBV15; TRBD1 might be the D (5 bases). CDR3 length: 15 amino acids. The V end lost 8 bases, the J end lost 2 bases, and 18 bases lay between the germline ends. CDR1 and CDR2 from the germline V gene are LNHNV and YYDKDF (reference sequence). DNA of the CDR3: TGTGCCACCTGGGGCGGCGGAGGTTTGAACTATGGCTACACCTTC. It encodes CATWGGGGLNYGYTF.

The rearrangement links TRBV7-9 to TRBJ1-1; the match to TRBD1 covers 8 bases. Germline V lookup: CDR1 SEHNR, CDR2 FQNEAQ (reference sequence). This CDR3 spans 14 amino acids. J was trimmed by 1 base and V by 4 bases; bases with no gene match: 2. The CDR3 here is CASSSGTGNTEAFF. CDR3 sequence (DNA): TGTGCCAGCAGCTCGGGGACAGGGAACACTGAAGCTTTCTTT.

The chain uses TRBV7-9 and TRBJ2-1; 9 positions match TRBD1. The V segment lost 1 base and the J segment 5 bases; nucleotides outside the gene matches: 6. CDR1 is SEHNR, CDR2 FQNEAQ, per germline (reference sequence). The CDR3 totals 16 residues. CDR3 protein: CASSLGGQGPNNEQFF. DNA for the CDR3: TGTGCCAGCAGCTTAGGGGGACAGGGACCTAACAATGAGCAGTTCTTC.

The chain couples TRBV25-1 to TRBJ2-2; 8 bases are a match to TRBD1. The CDR3 covers 16 residues. V shed 2 bases, J shed 3 bases, and the junction held 5 bases outside the gene matches. The germline V gene encodes CDR1 MGHDK and CDR2 SYGVNS. The CDR3 bases are TGTGCCAGCAGTGAAGGGACAGGTCCGTACACCGGGGAGCTGTTTTTT. Translation gives CASSEGTGPYTGELFF.

This chain links TRBV29-1 with TRBJ1-1; maybe TRBD1 (6 bases). Trimming took 3 bases from V and 11 from J, leaving 10 bases between them. Germline CDR1 reads SQVTM; CDR2 reads ANQGSEA. This CDR3 region has 10 residues. The CDR3 protein is CSVEDSYAFF. The CDR3 bases are TGCAGCGTTGAGGACAGCTACGCTTTCTTT.

The chain links TRBV5-6 to TRBJ2-2; D is uncertain. Between the trimmed V and J ends, which lost 0 bases and 6 bases, there was a span of 6 bases. The CDR3 spans 13 residues. Germline CDR1 SGHDT, CDR2 YYEEEE. As DNA, the CDR3 is TGTGCCAGCAGCTTGGGGACCGCCGGGGAGCTGTTTTTT. Amino acids: CASSLGTAGELFF.

This clone was found a few times. The genes are TRBV5-1 and TRBJ1-1, with TRBD1 as a possible D gene (5 bases). Deletions cut 0 bases from V and 1 base from J, with 7 bases between. The CDR3 spans 14 residues. The germline V gene has CDR1 SGHRS and CDR2 YFSETQ. The CDR3 loop reads CASSLGQQNTEAFF. CDR3 bases: TGCGCCAGCAGCTTGGGACAGCAGAACACTGAAGCTTTCTTT.

The V gene is TRBV27, the J gene TRBJ2-3; D gene uncertain. V lost 0 bases and J lost 4, with 11 bases in between. The CDR3 sequence is 15 residues long. Germline CDR1 MNHEY, CDR2 SMNVEV (reference sequence). The CDR3 nucleotides read TGTGCCAGCAGTTTATCGGTGGGGTCTTCAGATACGCAGTATTTT. Protein product: CASSLSVGSSDTQYF.

In this sample, this clone turned up a few times. J is TRBJ1-4 and V is TRBV2; possible D gene TRBD1, 5 bases. The germline V gene encodes CDR1 SNHLY and CDR2 FYNNEI. The CDR3 is made up of 14 amino acids. V dropped 8 bases and J dropped 0 bases, with 10 bases sitting between them. CDR3: CASQGGATNEKLFF. The DNA of the CDR3 is TGTGCCAGCCAGGGTGGGGCAACTAATGAAAAACTGTTTTTT.

The V call is TRBV27, the J call TRBJ2-4; D not resolved. CDR1 and CDR2 (germline): MNHEY, SMNVEV (reference sequence). The CDR3 is made up of 15 amino acids. The germline V and J ends were trimmed by 1 base and 0 bases, with 7 bases remaining between them. The CDR3 nucleotides are TGTGCCAGCAGTTTATTGGGCCTAGCCAAAAACATTCAGTACTTC. Protein product: CASSLLGLAKNIQYF.

This clone has just one count. The chain is built from TRBV6-5 and TRBJ1-2; D not certain. CDR1 is MNHEY, CDR2 SVGAGI, per germline. Trimming cost V 0 bases and J 5 bases, with 7 bases left between them. This CDR3 has 13 residues. The DNA for the CDR3 is TGTGCCAGCAGTTACTCCTCCAAGTATGGCTACACCTTC. Its protein product is CASSYSSKYGYTF.

This clone has more than one count but fewer than ten. The genes are TRBV4-1 and TRBJ1-5, with a weak D call TRBD1 (6 bases). The CDR3 length is 16 residues. V was trimmed by 1 base and J by 4 bases, leaving 14 bases between them. Looked up from germline, CDR1 is MGHRA and CDR2 is YSYEKL. CDR3 amino acids: CASSQGRQGLNQPQHF. CDR3 coding DNA: TGCGCCAGCAGCCAAGGGAGGCAGGGGTTAAATCAGCCCCAGCATTTT.